Detailed here is one T cell receptor beta chain. Methods used by the authors: Estimated nucleated cell counts came from reference gene primer amplification. Libraries were prepared by immunoSEQ multiplex PCR; TCRdb keeps only in-frame clonotypes and omits some of them. The V and J calls and clone size were taken over from that table, and D and trimming were inferred from the DNA. The table lists some 170,000 clones, 80% to 90% of them singletons, with roughly 19% in the top ten. From germline, CDR1 is LGHNA and CDR2 YSLEER. The CDR3 is made up of 13 amino acids. V dropped 0 bases and J dropped 5 bases, with 7 bases sitting between them. The sample originates from a study of blood T cell repertoires in COVID-19. Study background: Samples representing acute and convalescent COVID-19 were sourced from the United States, Italy and Spain.

This chain connects TRBV4-3 to TRBJ1-2; D gene unclear. The sample comprised peripheral blood. The receptor's source is an elderly woman with acute or convalescent COVID-19. CDR3 residues: CASSQERGYGYTF. Here the CDR3 DNA reads TGCGCCAGCAGCCAAGAAAGAGGGTATGGCTACACCTTC.